This T cell receptor beta chain appears in the sequencing data of a study of cytomegalovirus exposure and HLA in healthy donors (TCRdb year 2017). Regarding the research as a whole: In an earlier analysis of around 540 of the donors, under 300 Gb of sequence data and 90 million to 120 million unique TCR beta sequences from approximately 180 million T cells were reported. An early release covering about 600 HLA-typed donors comprised roughly 300 gigabases of sequencing data and tens of millions of unique TCR sequences. Among the approximately 400 genotyped donors, around 81% belonged to the genetic ancestry cluster associated with self-reported Caucasian donors. The aim of the study was to test whether cataloging public T cell receptors could identify signatures of past pathogen exposure. Using immunosequencing, the study profiled T cell repertoires from around 680 subjects and related those repertoires to cytomegalovirus serostatus. Along with the roughly 610-subject first cohort, a separate validation cohort of around 120 different subjects was used. To predict cytomegalovirus infection status, the study combined high-throughput TCR immunosequencing, statistical association of individual TCRs with disease status, and machine learning. In a later analysis, previously published TCR beta repertoires from more than 500 donors were re-analyzed and high-resolution HLA genotyping was added so that TCR occurrence patterns could be studied. Rather than drawing on any new phenotypic data, the later analysis identified candidate immune exposures from TCR beta sequences and the way those sequences occurred across donors. An earlier analysis of approximately 580 of the donors used high-throughput TCR beta sequencing to judge whether each TCR beta V gene segment behaved as functional or pseudogenic. Alongside the repertoire data, information on donor age, sex, ethnicity and CMV serostatus was compiled. In a later genetic analysis, genome-wide SNP genotypes for about three fifths of the roughly 670 donors were used, and that subset was treated as a discovery cohort. All discovery cohort repertoires had been generated on a single sequencing platform. HLA typing covered class I and class II loci at four-digit resolution. Typing coverage varied by locus: 629-630 donors for A, B, C, DRB1 and DQB1; some 520 for DQA1; about 590 for DPA1; more than 450 for DPB1. Five DR-DQ haplotypes were handled as single units for association and clustering, since linkage in the cohort was strong. On average, 235,054 unique TCR beta nucleotide sequences were sequenced per donor among 398 genotyped donors of the cohort, with roughly a sixth of those sequences being non-productive. General findings and caveats noted by the study authors: In a later analysis, HLA-associated TCR beta chains were found to be more clonally expanded and to have lower generation probabilities than equally common non-associated chains. Compared with the roughly 700-donor mean, donors in an Asian-associated ancestry cluster had fewer N-insertions in productive TCRs, according to a later genetic analysis. Several of the top co-occurrence clusters appeared to be linked to parvovirus B19, influenza, CMV and Epstein-Barr virus, according to a later analysis. Most TCR sequences were seen in very few donors, while some public TCRs were found in many individuals. Assigning TCR associations to individual alleles was difficult when HLA alleles, especially DR and DQ, strongly co-occurred. An earlier analysis of roughly 570 of the donors showed that most TCR beta V segments appeared in productive rearrangements either about 87% or about 30% of the time, which broadly matched IMGT annotations. The authors suggested that the approach could potentially be generalized to other disease states and immunological phenotypes. Linkage disequilibrium might explain the correlated functional status among segregating V segments, but an unknown experimental factor could not be ruled out. A few of the identified cytomegalovirus-associated TCR beta chains were confirmed in vitro to be specific for cytomegalovirus antigens. Because counts were too low, about 15 rarely observed V segments, including chromosome 9 orphons, were left out of the earlier analysis of 587 of the donors. Because HLA typing was missing for some donors at each locus, association tests included only the typed subset. This cohort had only TCR beta chains sequenced, and the lack of alpha or paired-chain data limited which features could be detected. According to a later analysis, most CMV-associated TCR beta chains appeared to be HLA-restricted, and the HLA associations seemed to be driven largely by CMV exposure. Sequencing depth was assumed to be roughly uniform across donors in the presence/absence analyses, though that assumption may not hold. The classifier was reported to diagnose cytomegalovirus status with high specificity and sensitivity in both the original and validation cohorts. A total of about 180 TCR beta chains were listed by the study as associated with cytomegalovirus. V-gene and J-gene trimming of TCR beta chains was associated with a missense DCLRE1C variant in a later genetic analysis, and the association was replicated in an independent cohort. A later analysis found that TCR association rates varied across HLA loci, with DRB1 alleles showing the most associated TCRs and HLA-C alleles the fewest. A cluster of highly shared sequence variants was judged likely to be a technical artifact of the sequencing pipeline. Specific HLA alleles were associated with around 18,000 TCR beta sequences at a false discovery rate of 0.05 in a later analysis. A further reported finding was that TCR beta sequences accurately predicted the HLA-A and HLA-B alleles for most subjects in the first cohort. The 87-base-pair reads could not distinguish some IMGT-functional V segments, including TRBV6-2 and TRBV6-3, so those segments were excluded. For the cohort, immune exposure information was limited to CMV serostatus.

Library construction relied on the immunoSEQ multiplex PCR assay. A mixture of 60 forward primers for TCR Vbeta segments and 13 reverse primers for TCR Jbeta segments was used in the multiplex PCR. The CDR3 region of rearranged TCR beta genes was amplified from genomic DNA by a multiplex PCR assay. Amplified TCR beta libraries were sequenced as 87-base-pair reads on the Illumina HiSeq System. Per the source publication's procedure: In a later analysis, about 80 million unique TCR beta chains were counted across the 500 to 700 repertoires, and roughly 10 million of these chains were shared by at least two donors. Raw reads were error-corrected and collapsed into unique sequences with a nearest-neighbor algorithm that merged closely related sequences to remove PCR and sequencing errors. Alignment of CDR3 sequences to IMGT reference sequences was used to assign V, D and J gene segments. For a sequence to be retained, a match of at least six nucleotides was required to both a V gene segment and a J gene segment. A rearrangement counted as productive if the CDR3 had no stop codons and remained in frame with V and J, and every other rearrangement counted as non-productive. Following IMGT convention, CDR3 was defined as the stretch from the second conserved V-encoded cysteine up to the conserved J-encoded phenylalanine. The earlier analysis of some 540 of the donors excluded any sequence lacking an unambiguous match to a single V gene segment. In an earlier analysis of approximately 590 of the donors, V segments were called functional above 56.7% productive rearrangements and were called segregating when the between-donor standard deviation exceeded 5%. A statistical classification framework was built to diagnose cytomegalovirus status from the catalog of TCR beta chain sequences. V and J gene assignment, in a later analysis, came from comparing TCR nucleotide sequences with IMGT/GENE-DB human TR gene sequences. In a later analysis, CDR3 sequences and most-parsimonious VDJ recombination scenarios were assigned using the TCRdist pipeline. In a later analysis, each TCR beta chain was defined by its CDR3 amino acid sequence together with its V-gene family, and reads lacking a unique V-gene family were excluded. In a later analysis, fewer than 650 highly shared, low-generation-probability nucleotide sequences were removed to address suspected cross-contamination and a sequencing artifact. A later analysis calculated a clonal expansion index for each public chain from normalized within-repertoire ranks of inferred template counts. In a later analysis, generation probabilities were computed with a VDJ recombination model fitted to out-of-frame rearrangements, and the resulting probabilities were checked against IGoR. In a later analysis, TCR-TCR, TCR-HLA and TCR-CMV co-occurrence was scored with hypergeometric tests, and a repertoire-size bias correction was applied to TCR pairs. A later analysis estimated false discovery rates by permuting HLA or CMV assignments 20 times. In a later analysis, co-occurring TCRs were grouped with DBSCAN, and TCRdist sequence similarity was added when clustering was performed within HLA-allele-positive subsets. Repertoires with fewer than 30,000 or more than 120,000 public chains, plus five repertoires with anomalous nucleotide sharing, were excluded from co-occurrence clustering. TCRdb re-hosts the immuneACCESS table, in-frame sequences only. Its copies lack some clones; in the studies checked, an unresolved V gene accounts for under half of them, and the cause for the rest is not known. That table is the source of V, J and clone size, and D and trimming were worked out from the DNA. The sample has approximately 190,000 clones on record, roughly 84% of them singletons. The ten largest clones take up around 2.5% of the sample.

V is clipped by 5 bases and J by 4 bases, and the sequence between their germline boundaries is 12 bases long. Reading from cysteine to phenylalanine, the CDR3 counts 14 amino acids. Only the CDR3 part of the read is kept: 42 bases, read in frame from the first base. The CDR1 and CDR2 encoded by the germline V gene are SGHRS and YFSETQ. This clone appeared a few times. Its antigen is unknown. No clone much larger than this one lies a single base away; base qualities are absent. In total, roughly 710 healthy bone marrow donors made up the cohort. At the time of sampling, all cohort members were nominally healthy, though unrecorded immune exposures were likely present. The donor tested CMV seropositive, placing the donor among the 310 or so seropositive members of the cohort. Each donor provided a peripheral blood sample, and peripheral blood mononuclear cells were used for TCR beta sequencing. Genomic DNA extraction from the blood cell samples was performed with the Qiagen DNeasy Blood Extraction Kit.

The chain is encoded by TRBV5-1 joined to TRBJ2-2; a tentative D call is TRBD2 (6 bases match). The specimen was PBMCs. The receptor was derived from a woman aged 45-65 years in good health and CMV-seropositive. The DNA reads TGCGCCAGCAGTCGGCAGGGAGGCACCGGGGAGCTGTTTTTT. Its product reads: CASSRQGGTGELFF. Beyond the CDR3, the reference TRBV5-1 and TRBJ2-2 genes provide the residues; the full variable domain reads: KAGVTQTPRYLIKTRGQQVTLSCSPISGHRSVSWYQQTPGQGLQFLFEYFSETQRNKGNFPGRFSGRQFSNSRSEMNVSTLELGDSALYLCASSRQGGTGELFFGEGSRLTVL.